This T cell receptor (beta chain) was obtained from a study of T cells in Graves' hyperthyroidism and ophthalmopathy. The CDR3 length is 14 residues. CDR1 is MNHEY and CDR2 is SMNVEV in the germline V gene (reference sequence). V gave up 7 bases and J gave up 3 bases, with 16 bases separating them. TCR beta CDR3 regions were amplified from RNA transcripts. Initially, a first-round RT-PCR of the TCR CDR3 employed the HTBI primer set. TCRdb recomputed calls from the multiplex PCR reads with MiXCR, one row per CDR3 protein. The sample yields fewer than 350,000 distinct CDR3 sequences, less than 15% seen once. In its sample, this clonotype was seen many times.

The J gene is TRBJ2-7, the V gene TRBV27; the D gene is possibly TRBD2 (7 bases). This clonotype originated in a woman aged 25 to 39 with Graves' hyperthyroidism that later progressed to Graves' ophthalmopathy. The specimen was blood. In DNA, the CDR3 is TGTGCCAGCACCGGGGGGCCCCCATTCTACGAGCAGTACTTC. It encodes CASTGGPPFYEQYF.